This T cell receptor (beta chain) derives from a study of follicular helper T cells after annual influenza vaccination. The germline CDR1 and CDR2 sequences are MNHNS and SASEGT. The CDR3 spans 14 residues. Trimming removed 4 bases from V and 3 bases from J; junction bases left unmatched: 6. Described time point: 2015-2016 season, 7 days after influenza vaccination. No donor had influenza vaccine in the prior 6 months; all lived in the community. TCRB sequencing was done at Survey resolution level. The protocol was immunoSEQ multiplex PCR, while the TCRdb copy is restricted to in-frame clones and leaves out a portion. Here the sample spans some 7,000 clones, roughly four fifths being singletons.

This clonotype was sampled from an adult who received the influenza vaccine. The chain uses TRBV6-1 and TRBJ2-7, with 7 bases lining up with TRBD1. The sequencing here drew on CXCR5- memory CD4+ T cells sorted from blood, taken 7 days after influenza vaccination. The CDR3 nucleotides read TGTGCCAGCAGTGCAAGGGGGCCTAACTACGAGCAGTACTTC. Protein sequence: CASSARGPNYEQYF.